This T cell receptor beta chain was sequenced during a study of blood T cells in healthy people across ages. Study-wide findings and caveats: Naive CD4+ cells and diversity were both higher in long-lived donors than in aged donors.

A second PCR, run for roughly 6 to 11 cycles, used a sample-barcoded 5' primer plus a J-beta primer mix. One entry per CDR3 protein results from TCRdb running MiXCR on the 5' RACE reads. The table includes 1.6 million or so distinct CDR3 sequences, about 32% detected once. The V gene's germline CDR1 is MNHEY and CDR2 SMNVEV (reference sequence). The CDR3 runs to 16 residues. Between the trimmed V and J ends, which lost 0 bases and 4 bases, there was a span of 16 bases. In regard to this clonotype: Its antigen is as yet unknown.

Material for sequencing was blood. V gene TRBV27 combines with J gene TRBJ2-7; the D gene is possibly TRBD2 (6 bases). This TCR came from a woman in her twenties or thirties in good health. The CDR3 protein is CASSLSSLAGLYEQYF. The DNA for the CDR3 is TGTGCCAGCAGTTTATCGAGTCTTGCGGGATTGTACGAGCAGTACTTC.